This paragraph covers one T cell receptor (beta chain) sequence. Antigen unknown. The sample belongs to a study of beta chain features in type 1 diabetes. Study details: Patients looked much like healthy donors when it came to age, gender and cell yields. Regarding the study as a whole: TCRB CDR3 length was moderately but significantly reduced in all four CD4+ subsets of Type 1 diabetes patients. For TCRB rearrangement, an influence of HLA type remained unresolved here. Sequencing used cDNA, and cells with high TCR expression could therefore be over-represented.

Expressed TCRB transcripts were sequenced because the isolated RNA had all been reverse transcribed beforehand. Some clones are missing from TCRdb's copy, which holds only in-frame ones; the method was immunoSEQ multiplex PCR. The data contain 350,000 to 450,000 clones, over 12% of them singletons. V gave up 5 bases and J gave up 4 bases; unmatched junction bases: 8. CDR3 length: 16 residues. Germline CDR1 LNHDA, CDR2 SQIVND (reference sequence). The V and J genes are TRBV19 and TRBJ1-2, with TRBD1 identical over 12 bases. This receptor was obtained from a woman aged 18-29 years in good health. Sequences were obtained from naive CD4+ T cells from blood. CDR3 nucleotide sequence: TGTGCCAGTAGTCTACGGGACAGGGGGCGAAGCTATGGCTACACCTTC. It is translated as CASSLRDRGRSYGYTF. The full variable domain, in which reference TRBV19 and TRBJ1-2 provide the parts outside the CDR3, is DGGITQSPKYLFRKEGQNVTLSCEQNLNHDAMYWYRQDPGQGLRLIYYSQIVNDFQKGDIAEGYSVSREKKESFPLTVTSAQKNPTAFYLCASSLRDRGRSYGYTFGSGTRLTVV.